This is a list of T cell receptor beta chains from one sample in a study of shared clonotypes between healthy human individuals. Generated by immunoSEQ multiplex PCR, the TCRdb table keeps only in-frame clones and is missing some. The sample records roughly 2,300,000 clones, roughly 90% being singletons. The sample comprised naive CD4+ T cells from PBMCs. All receptors come from a man between 18 and 29 years old in good health. Some clones in this sample may be carry-over from other donors' samples. CDR3s include the opening cysteine and the closing phenylalanine or tryptophan. D genes are given only for firm matches. Size tells how often a clone was seen (once, few, many) or the class of an expanded clone, and some rows leave it out.

TRBJ2-1 TRBV7-2 - - CASASSSYNEQFF TGTGCCAGCGCATCGAGCTCCTACAATGAGCAGTTCTTC
TRBJ2-3 TRBV18 - - CASSPGLATDTQYF TGTGCCAGCTCACCAGGTCTAGCTACAGATACGCAGTATTTT
TRBJ1-1 TRBV25-1 - - CASSAQNRVAFF TGTGCCAGCAGTGCACAAAACCGGGTAGCTTTCTTT
TRBJ2-1 TRBV10-3 - TRBD2 CAISGARDYSYNEQFF TGTGCCATCAGTGGAGCAAGGGACTACTCCTACAATGAGCAGTTCTTC
TRBJ2-7 TRBV5-1 - TRBD2 CASSLEASGRAMGEQYF TGCGCCAGCAGCTTGGAGGCTAGCGGGAGGGCCATGGGGGAGCAGTACTTC
TRBJ1-2 TRBV7-6 - - CASTSYRDGYTF TGTGCCAGCACCTCATACAGGGACGGCTACACCTTC
TRBJ1-2 TRBV28 - TRBD1 CASSPTPGTVVYGYTF TGTGCCAGCAGTCCAACGCCCGGGACAGTCGTCTATGGCTACACCTTC
TRBJ2-2 TRBV7-9 - TRBD2 CASSPAGLVNLFF TGTGCCAGCAGCCCAGCTGGACTAGTGAATCTGTTTTTT
TRBJ2-3 TRBV9 - - CASSSHDGSTDTQYF TGTGCCAGCAGCTCTCACGACGGAAGCACAGATACGCAGTATTTT
TRBJ2-7 TRBV28 - - CASSLSAPPYEQYF TGTGCCAGCAGTTTATCCGCCCCTCCTTACGAGCAGTACTTC
TRBJ1-1 TRBV13 - - CASSLGEGVNTEAFF TGTGCCAGCAGCTTAGGGGAAGGCGTGAACACTGAAGCTTTCTTT
TRBJ2-5 TRBV25-1 - - CASRDPGLKTQYF TGTGCCAGCAGAGACCCGGGTTTGAAGACCCAGTACTTC
TRBJ2-1 TRBV11-2 once - CASSRYNEQFF TGTGCCAGCAGCCGATACAATGAGCAGTTCTTC
TRBJ2-7 TRBV15 - TRBD1 CATSRDRGREQYF TGTGCCACCAGCAGGGACAGGGGGAGAGAGCAGTACTTC
TRBJ1-1 TRBV15 - - CATSRVLSASEAFF TGTGCCACCAGCAGAGTACTTTCGGCGTCTGAAGCTTTCTTT
TRBJ2-3 TRBV9 - TRBD2 CASSVVGGSTDTQYF TGTGCCAGCAGCGTAGTGGGCGGGAGCACCGATACGCAGTATTTT
TRBJ2-7 TRBV11-2 once - CASSFGPDSSSYEQYF TGTGCCAGCAGCTTCGGTCCCGACTCCTCTTCCTACGAGCAGTACTTC
TRBJ2-7 TRBV7-6 - - CASSLRQGREQYF TGTGCCAGCAGCTTAAGGCAGGGGAGGGAGCAGTACTTC
TRBJ1-3 TRBV5-6 once - CASSLGFWDAGNTIYF TGTGCCAGCAGCTTGGGGTTTTGGGACGCTGGAAACACCATATATTTT
TRBJ1-5 TRBV28 few - CASSSELPQHF TGTGCCAGCAGCTCGGAACTTCCCCAGCATTTT
TRBJ1-1 TRBV2 - - CASSGDTNTEAFF TGTGCCAGCAGTGGGGACACCAACACTGAAGCTTTCTTT
TRBJ2-7 TRBV27 - - CASSPTIPRREQYF TGTGCCAGCAGTCCTACAATCCCTAGACGCGAGCAGTACTTC
TRBJ2-1 TRBV4-2 - TRBD2 CASSPLGGRRNEQFF TGTGCCAGCAGCCCTCTGGGCGGGAGGAGAAATGAGCAGTTCTTC
TRBJ2-1 TRBV4-1 - - CASSQGEPYYNEQFF TGCGCCAGCAGCCAAGGGGAACCTTACTACAATGAGCAGTTCTTC
TRBJ2-4 TRBV28 once - CASSLTGTKNIQYF TGTGCCAGCAGCCTAACAGGGACCAAAAACATTCAGTACTTC
TRBJ1-2 TRBV10-3 - TRBD1 CAIRKEQGTWDGYTF TGTGCCATCAGGAAGGAACAGGGGACGTGGGATGGCTACACCTTC
TRBJ2-5 TRBV11-3 - TRBD2 CASSLDYCGRRTETQYF TGTGCCAGCAGCTTAGATTACTGCGGGAGGAGGACAGAGACCCAGTACTTC
TRBJ1-4 TRBV7-9 - - CASSPQLSNEKLFF TGTGCCAGCAGCCCACAGCTCAGTAATGAAAAACTGTTTTTT
TRBJ2-2 TRBV5-5 - - CASSLPLGGVTGELFF TGTGCCAGCAGCCTCCCCCTGGGGGGTGTCACCGGGGAGCTGTTTTTT
TRBJ2-2 TRBV5-1 - - CASSLAGLEAGELFF TGCGCCAGCAGCTTGGCAGGGTTAGAGGCCGGGGAGCTGTTTTTT
TRBJ1-4 TRBV28 - - CASSPPLGRAGEKLFF TGTGCCAGCAGCCCTCCACTGGGCAGGGCGGGCGAAAAACTGTTTTTT
TRBJ2-5 TRBV6-1 - - CASNGALPKMTQYF TGTGCCAGCAACGGGGCTCTACCCAAGATGACCCAGTACTTC
TRBJ1-5 TRBV27 once - CASSPTVNPGADQPQHF TGTGCCAGCAGCCCAACCGTGAACCCGGGGGCAGATCAGCCCCAGCATTTT
TRBJ2-7 TRBV4-1 - TRBD2 CASSQGLIAGGYEQYF TGCGCCAGCAGCCAAGGACTCATAGCGGGAGGATACGAGCAGTACTTC
TRBJ2-3 TRBV4-3 - TRBD1 CASSQRGPAGSHTQYF TGCGCCAGCAGCCAGAGGGGGCCGGCAGGTTCCCATACGCAGTATTTT
TRBJ2-7 TRBV28 - TRBD2 CASSRGGTVSYEQYF TGTGCCAGCAGTCGCGGGGGGACGGTTAGCTACGAGCAGTACTTC
TRBJ2-3 TRBV9 - - CASSVGGRAGADTQYF TGTGCCAGCAGCGTAGGGGGCAGGGCTGGGGCAGATACGCAGTATTTT
TRBJ1-2 TRBV28 - - CASSPNTGYGYTF TGTGCCAGCAGCCCAAATACAGGTTATGGCTACACCTTC
TRBJ2-2 TRBV7-2 - TRBD2 CASSFLAGAIYTGELFF TGTGCCAGCAGCTTTCTAGCGGGAGCCATCTACACCGGGGAGCTGTTTTTT
TRBJ2-1 TRBV11-3 once - CASSLDGQGGYNEQFF TGTGCCAGCAGCTTAGATGGCCAGGGGGGCTACAATGAGCAGTTCTTC
TRBJ1-2 TRBV5-1 - - CASSLGKGEQGYGYTF TGCGCCAGCAGCTTGGGAAAGGGGGAACAAGGCTATGGCTACACCTTC
TRBJ1-4 TRBV7-5 - - CARSLRWARGRRANEKLFF TGTGCCAGAAGCTTAAGGTGGGCAAGGGGACGGCGAGCTAATGAAAAACTGTTTTTT
TRBJ1-2 TRBV5-6 - TRBD1 CASSLGDRVNYGYTF TGTGCCAGCAGCTTGGGGGACAGGGTGAACTATGGCTACACCTTC
TRBJ2-7 TRBV28 - - CASSHVSGIYYEQYF TGTGCCAGCAGTCATGTTAGCGGCATTTACTACGAGCAGTACTTC
TRBJ2-2 TRBV15 - TRBD1 CATSRDIRRQGQGNTGELFF TGTGCCACCAGCAGAGATATTCGGAGACAGGGACAGGGGAACACCGGGGAGCTGTTTTTT
TRBJ1-4 TRBV7-2 - - CASSLGGGKLFF TGTGCCAGCAGCTTAGGGGGCGGAAAACTGTTTTTT
TRBJ1-2 TRBV30 once - CAWSVPLLYGYTF TGTGCCTGGAGTGTACCCCTCCTCTATGGCTACACCTTC
TRBJ2-5 TRBV5-1 - TRBD2 CASSRLRLARQETQYF TGCGCCAGCAGCCGCCTCCGACTAGCGCGACAAGAGACCCAGTACTTC
TRBJ2-7 TRBV10-3 - TRBD1 CAISDRDRGYEQYF TGTGCCATCAGTGACCGGGACAGGGGATACGAGCAGTACTTC
TRBJ2-1 TRBV28 - TRBD1 CASRPTGDEQFF TGTGCCAGCAGACCGACAGGGGATGAGCAGTTCTTC
TRBJ1-3 TRBV5-1 - - CASSSAWGSGNTIYF TGCGCCAGCAGCTCCGCCTGGGGCTCTGGAAACACCATATATTTT